This is a list of T cell receptor beta chains from one sample in a study of regulatory T cells in long-lasting Graves disease. TCRdb redid the calling of the multiplex PCR reads with MiXCR, one entry per CDR3 protein. There are some 320,000 distinct CDR3 sequences in the sample; approximately 20% occur only once, and approximately 35% lies in the top ten. The sample consisted of peripheral blood mononuclear cells (PBMCs), taken at new diagnosis, from a patient treated with antithyroid drugs. The receptors were gathered from a female donor with Graves disease. Each CDR3 is given with its conserved first and last residue. The order of the fields is J gene, clone size, V gene, D gene, CDR3 protein, CDR3 DNA. A D gene is named only where the DNA matches it firmly. Size values are once, few and many counts, or a class for expanded clones, and some rows have none.

TRBJ2-5 | . | TRBV24-1 | TRBD2 | CATSDRWGLAGEFGETQYF | TGTGCCACCAGTGACCGTTGGGGGCTAGCGGGAGAATTTGGGGAGACCCAGTACTTC
TRBJ2-3 | . | TRBV28 | . | CASSQTQRRSTDTQYF | TGTGCCAGCAGTCAGACGCAGCGGAGGAGCACAGATACGCAGTATTTT
TRBJ2-3 | many | TRBV13 | TRBD2 | CASSPTSGDTDTQYF | TGTGCCAGCAGCCCGACTAGCGGGGACACAGATACGCAGTATTTT
TRBJ2-7 | many | TRBV7-2 | . | CASSLVGGDSYEQYF | TGTGCCAGCAGCTTAGTGGGTGGCGACTCCTACGAGCAGTACTTC
TRBJ1-2 | once | TRBV12-3/TRBV12-4 | . | CASSDSMDTSNQSNGYTF | TGTGCCAGCAGTGATTCGATGGACACTTCCAACCAAAGCAATGGCTACACCTTC
TRBJ1-1 | many | TRBV2 | TRBD1 | CASRGQRIKLNTEAFF | TGTGCCAGCAGGGGACAGAGAATTAAATTGAACACTGAAGCTTTCTTT
TRBJ1-4 | many | TRBV6-1 | TRBD1 | CASIPDRGRFEKLFF | TGTGCCAGCATTCCGGACAGGGGGCGATTTGAAAAACTGTTTTTT
TRBJ2-6 | many | TRBV5-4 | TRBD1 | CASFDRGRSGANVLTF | TGTGCCAGCTTCGACAGGGGGCGTTCTGGGGCCAACGTCCTGACCTTC
TRBJ1-2 | . | TRBV6-1 | . | CASGVGQAPRDGYTF | TGTGCCAGCGGGGTTGGGCAGGCCCCGAGGGATGGCTACACCTTC
TRBJ2-1 | many | TRBV10-2 | . | CASRRGARQFF | TGCGCCAGCAGGAGGGGCGCCCGGCAGTTCTTC
TRBJ2-1 | . | TRBV5-1 | . | CASSPTRSSYNEQFF | TGCGCCAGCAGCCCTACTAGAAGCTCCTACAATGAGCAGTTCTTC
TRBJ1-1 | many | TRBV12-3/TRBV12-4 | TRBD1 | CASSLGDRDSAFF | TGTGCCAGCAGTTTGGGGGACAGGGATTCAGCTTTCTTT
TRBJ2-7 | . | TRBV27 | TRBD1 | CASSFGTGEPSYEQYF | TGTGCCAGCAGTTTCGGAACAGGGGAACCGTCCTACGAGCAGTACTTC
TRBJ2-7 | many | TRBV12-3/TRBV12-4 | TRBD2 | CASSFGGAEQYF | TGTGCCAGCAGTTTCGGGGGGGCTGAGCAGTACTTC
TRBJ2-7 | once | TRBV19 | . | CASSIEADGYEQYF | TGTGCCAGTAGTATCGAGGCTGACGGCTACGAGCAGTACTTC
TRBJ1-1 | many | TRBV28 | . | CASSTGQNTEAFF | TGTGCCAGCAGCACCGGACAGAACACTGAAGCTTTCTTT